The 9 T cell receptor beta chains below all came from one sample that was sequenced in a study of cytomegalovirus exposure and HLA in healthy donors (dated by TCRdb to the late 2010s). Receptor amplification or capture employed the immunoSEQ multiplex PCR assay. TCRdb took this table from immuneACCESS and kept in-frame rearrangements with V and J called. Such tables lack part of the clones; where checked against another copy, unresolved V genes explain under half of the gap, and the rest is unexplained. Present in this sample are fewer than 250,000 clones, about 86% of which were seen just once. Less than 3% of the sample goes to the ten largest clones. The sample comprised PBMCs. Source of these receptors: a man in his late teens or twenties in good health and CMV-seronegative.

This clone has a handful of counts. The chain carries TRBV5-1 and TRBJ1-2, with 10 positions matching TRBD1. This CDR3 is 14 amino acids long. Germline V gene sequence: CDR1 SGHRS, CDR2 YFSETQ. After removal of 3 bases from V and 5 bases from J, the junction contained 4 bases not matched to a gene. In nucleotides, the CDR3 is TGCGCCAGCAGCTCCGGGACAGGGGAATATGGCTACACCTTC. Encoded protein: CASSSGTGEYGYTF. The full variable domain, with the rest looked up from reference TRBV5-1 and TRBJ1-2, is KAGVTQTPRYLIKTRGQQVTLSCSPISGHRSVSWYQQTPGQGLQFLFEYFSETQRNKGNFPGRFSGRQFSNSRSEMNVSTLELGDSALYLCASSSGTGEYGYTFGSGTRLTVV.

The chain links TRBV9 to TRBJ1-3; D gene unclear. Germline assignment: CDR1 SGDLS and CDR2 YYNGEE. The CDR3 contains 13 residues. Trimming removed 4 bases at V and 9 bases at J, with 14 bases between. The DNA for the CDR3 is TGTGCCAGCAGCCCCAGACAAGAGGGCACCATATATTTT. Amino acid sequence: CASSPRQEGTIYF.

This clone was seen a single time. The CDR3 DNA reads TGTGCCAGCTTGAGGACTAGCGGGAGTGGGAATCGAGAGACCCAGTACTTC. It yields the protein CASLRTSGSGNRETQYF. The rearrangement links TRBV28 to TRBJ2-5; the match to TRBD2 covers 13 bases. Per germline, CDR1 MDHEN and CDR2 SYDVKM. V trimming: 8 bases; J trimming: 4 bases; junction bases outside the gene matches: 13. This CDR3 has 17 residues.

This chain joins TRBV7-2 and TRBJ2-7; a possible D gene is TRBD2 (6 bases). With 7 bases removed from V and 5 bases from J, the gap between germline ends came to 18 bases. Germline V gene data show CDR1 as SGHTA and CDR2 as FQGNSA. This CDR3 region has 14 residues. CDR3 nucleotides: TGTGCCAGCAAAATCCGTAGGGGCGGGGACGAGCAGTACTTC. Encoded protein: CASKIRRGGDEQYF.

This rearrangement joins TRBV4-1 to TRBJ1-3, with D unclear. CDR1 is MGHRA, CDR2 YSYEKL, per germline. The CDR3 length is 15 residues. The germline V and J ends were trimmed by 0 bases and 4 bases, with 10 bases remaining between them. The CDR3 reads CASSQDPPKGNTIYF. The DNA of the CDR3 is TGCGCCAGCAGCCAAGATCCCCCAAAAGGAAACACCATATATTTT.

This clone was counted between two and nine times. The V and J genes are TRBV25-1 and TRBJ1-1; D uncertain. CDR1 is MGHDK and CDR2 is SYGVNS in the germline V gene. This CDR3 has 14 amino acids. Trimming took 3 bases from V and 0 from J, leaving 8 bases between them. CDR3 sequence (DNA): TGTGCCAGCAGTGATGAGGCTATGAACACTGAAGCTTTCTTT. This encodes CASSDEAMNTEAFF. The entire variable domain, with the rest obtained from reference TRBV25-1 and TRBJ1-1, is as follows: EADIYQTPRYLVIGTGKKITLECSQTMGHDKMYWYQQDPGMELHLIHYSYGVNSTEKGDLSSESTVSRIRTEHFPLTLESARPSHTSQYLCASSDEAMNTEAFFGQGTRLTVV.

The rearrangement joins TRBV6-1 to TRBJ1-5; tentative D call: TRBD1 (6 bases). V was cut by 3 bases and J by 6 bases, with 9 bases left in between. CDR1 is MNHNS, CDR2 SASEGT, per germline. The CDR3 loop spans 13 amino acids. The CDR3 coding sequence is TGTGCCAGCAGTGAGGGGGCGGGTCAGCCCCAGCATTTT. This sequence encodes CASSEGAGQPQHF.

Remarks on this clone: Compared with germline, one end of the junction differs, possibly owing to a read error. This chain connects TRBV2 to TRBJ2-7, with D possibly TRBD1 on 5 matching bases. The CDR3 loop spans 12 amino acids. Germline CDR1 SNHLY, CDR2 FYNNEI. The CDR3 loop is CASSEDDSPRHF. The DNA of the CDR3 is TGTGCCAGCAGTGAAGATGACAGTCCTAGGCACTTC.

The chain has TRBV4-3 and TRBJ1-2, with 10 bases fitting TRBD1. Unmatched junction bases numbered 5, after V lost 3 bases and J lost 4 bases. Germline CDR1 LGHNA, CDR2 YSLEER. CDR3 length equals 15 residues. CDR3 nucleotide sequence: TGCGCCAGCAGCCAGGGACAGGGGCCTTCCTATGGCTACACCTTC. Amino acids: CASSQGQGPSYGYTF.